Presented here are 30 T cell receptor beta chains from one specimen sequenced in a study of blood T cell repertoires in COVID-19. The table came from immunoSEQ multiplex PCR; TCRdb's copy has only in-frame clones and leaves some out. The sample carries roughly 160,000 clones, 88% recorded once. Sequencing was performed on peripheral blood. These receptors came from a man aged 45-65 years who had recovered from COVID-19.

This sequence joins TRBV15 and TRBJ2-3, with 8 bases identical to TRBD1. The CDR3 has 15 residues. The germline gives CDR1 LNHNV, CDR2 YYDKDF (reference sequence). V shed 1 base and J 0 bases; nucleotides not matched to a gene: 0. The chain's CDR3 is CATSRGDRSTDTQYF. The CDR3 DNA reads as TGTGCCACCAGCAGAGGGGACAGGAGCACAGATACGCAGTATTTT.

The chain recombines TRBV11-2 with TRBJ1-2; D may be TRBD1 (6 bases). V gave up 1 base and J gave up 2 bases, with 20 bases separating them. Germline V lookup: CDR1 SGHAT, CDR2 FQNNGV. This CDR3 has 18 residues. CDR3 loop: CASSLVGAGGARNYGYTF. DNA of the CDR3: TGTGCCAGCAGCTTAGTGGGGGCGGGGGGGGCCAGGAACTATGGCTACACCTTC.

The chain couples TRBV6-5 to TRBJ2-1; 10 bases fit TRBD2. CDR3 length: 15 residues. Germline V gene lookup returns CDR1 MNHEY and CDR2 SVGAGI. The CDR3 region is CATHHPTSGSNEQFF. The CDR3 region has the DNA TGTGCGACCCATCATCCGACTAGCGGGTCGAATGAGCAGTTCTTC.

The chain recombines TRBV27 with TRBJ2-3; the match to TRBD2 covers 14 bases. Germline CDR1 reads MNHEY; CDR2 reads SMNVEV (reference sequence). The V and J ends lost 7 bases and 4 bases, in that order; junction bases with no gene match: 10. The CDR3 consists of 17 residues. CDR3 in amino acids: CASKEAGTSGSADTQYF. CDR3 nucleotides: TGTGCCAGCAAGGAAGCAGGGACTAGCGGGAGTGCAGATACGCAGTATTTT.

This sequence joins TRBV5-1 and TRBJ2-7; 10 bases map to TRBD2. V was pared by 3 bases and J by 7 bases, with 10 bases of the junction left unmatched. Germline V gene sequence: CDR1 SGHRS, CDR2 YFSETQ. The CDR3 is made up of 15 amino acids. The CDR3 coding sequence is TGCGCCAGCAGCTCTTATCTAGCGGGAGTCGGGGAGCAGTACTTC. Translated: CASSSYLAGVGEQYF.

The chain carries TRBV7-8 and TRBJ2-5; TRBD1 matches 8 bases. J lost 0 bases, V lost 6 bases, and 6 bases had no gene match. This CDR3 is built from 15 residues. The germline gives CDR1 SGHVS, CDR2 FQNEAQ. The CDR3 sequence: CASSEGQGYQETQYF. CDR3 bases: TGTGCCAGCAGTGAAGGACAGGGATACCAAGAGACCCAGTACTTC.

This clone was observed a few times. The chain carries TRBV5-5 and TRBJ2-1, with TRBD1 as a possible D gene (6 bases). Per germline, CDR1 SGHKS and CDR2 YYEKEE (reference sequence). The CDR3 has 15 residues. Trimming left V 0 bases short and J 6 bases short, with 13 bases between. The chain's CDR3 is CASSLAQGRANEQFF. As DNA, the CDR3 is TGTGCCAGCAGCTTGGCACAGGGAAGGGCCAATGAGCAGTTCTTC.

This chain's CDR3 is CSISRDQTGELFF. Here the CDR3 DNA reads TGCAGCATTTCCCGGGATCAAACCGGGGAGCTGTTTTTT. The chain joins TRBV29-1 to TRBJ2-2, with D possibly matching TRBD2 (5 bases). The CDR3 consists of 13 residues. The germline V and J ends were trimmed by 8 bases and 5 bases, with 15 bases remaining between them. Germline V lookup: CDR1 SQVTM, CDR2 ANQGSEA.

The V and J genes are TRBV5-4 and TRBJ2-7; 9 bases are shared with TRBD1. This CDR3 comprises 15 residues. Germline CDR1 is SGHNT and CDR2 is YYREEE (reference sequence). The J segment lost 5 bases and the V segment lost 0 bases, leaving 6 bases of the junction unmatched. CDR3 in amino acids: CASSLVQGAVHEQYF. DNA of the CDR3: TGTGCCAGCAGCTTGGTACAGGGGGCGGTCCACGAGCAGTACTTC.

To note about this clone: Germline and junction disagree at one end, which may indicate a read error. The V gene is TRBV2, the J gene TRBJ2-2; perhaps TRBD2 as D (6 bases). The length of the CDR3 is 16 residues. Germline V gene data show CDR1 as SNHLY and CDR2 as FYNNEI. DNA for the CDR3: TGTGCCAGCAGCGAAGTCGCTAGCGAGTTCACCGGGGAGCTGTTTTTT. Translated: CASSEVASEFTGELFF.

The rearrangement links TRBV14 to TRBJ2-7; D gene ambiguous. Looked up from germline, CDR1 is SGHDN and CDR2 is FVKESK. The CDR3 loop spans 13 amino acids. The germline V and J ends were trimmed by 1 base and 6 bases, with 10 bases remaining between them. Written as DNA, the CDR3 is TGTGCCAGCAGCCAAGTAAAAGGAGTCGAGCAGTACTTC. It yields the protein CASSQVKGVEQYF.

The chain joins TRBV27 to TRBJ2-1; 10 nucleotides match TRBD1. With 4 bases clipped from V and 5 bases from J, the junction kept 5 bases outside the gene matches. The germline gives CDR1 MNHEY, CDR2 SMNVEV (reference sequence). The CDR3 spans 15 residues. The chain's CDR3 is CASSSTGGAHNEQFF. For the CDR3, the DNA is TGTGCCAGCAGTTCGACAGGGGGCGCGCACAATGAGCAGTTCTTC.

In this sample, this clone turned up a few times. The genes are TRBV18 and TRBJ1-1, with D tentatively TRBD1 (5 bases). The CDR3 loop spans 13 amino acids. V was pared by 1 base and J by 3 bases, with 6 bases between. Germline CDR1 is KGHSH and CDR2 is LQKENI. CDR3 region: CASSPRGDTEAFF. The CDR3 DNA follows: TGTGCCAGCTCACCACGGGGGGACACTGAAGCTTTCTTT.

The gene calls are TRBV7-6 and TRBJ2-7; D might be TRBD1 (6 bases). The CDR3 is 15 residues long. The germline V gene has CDR1 SGHVS and CDR2 FNYEAQ. Trimming shortened V by 1 base and J by 4 bases, and 14 bases separated the two germline ends. CDR3 loop: CASSLGGQFIYEQYF. The CDR3 nucleotides are TGTGCCAGCAGCTTAGGCGGACAGTTTATTTACGAGCAGTACTTC.

This chain uses TRBV5-4 with TRBJ1-1; a weak D match, TRBD1 (5 bases). The V gene's germline CDR1 is SGHNT and CDR2 YYREEE (reference sequence). This CDR3 region has 15 residues. V lost 2 bases, J lost 1 base, and 12 bases lay in between. The CDR3 nucleotides read TGTGCCAGCAGCTTATGGCGGCAGGGGAACACTGAAGCTTTCTTT. It translates to CASSLWRQGNTEAFF.

J is TRBJ2-3 and V is TRBV19, with D possibly TRBD1 on 6 matching bases. Germline V lookup: CDR1 LNHDA, CDR2 SQIVND (reference sequence). This CDR3 has 16 amino acids. The V and J ends lost 6 bases and 4 bases respectively, with 20 bases between them. DNA of the CDR3: TGTGCCAGTAGGGATCAGGGGAGAGCAGGGGCAGATACGCAGTATTTT. It translates to CASRDQGRAGADTQYF.

V and J are TRBV6-2 or TRBV6-3 and TRBJ2-2, with 7 bases matching TRBD2. Trimming at V came to 4 bases and at J to 0 bases, leaving 2 bases not matched to a gene. The CDR3 has 15 amino acids. Per the germline V gene, CDR1 is MNHEY and CDR2 is SVGEGT. The CDR3 loop is CASSWGGANTGELFF. DNA of the CDR3: TGTGCCAGCAGTTGGGGAGGGGCGAACACCGGGGAGCTGTTTTTT.

The chain employs TRBV19 and TRBJ1-2, with a possible D match to TRBD1 (5 bases). This CDR3 is built from 13 residues. Germline CDR1 reads LNHDA; CDR2 reads SQIVND (reference sequence). The ends were cut back, 6 bases at V and 2 bases at J, with 10 bases in the middle. The CDR3 spells CASSQDKNYGYTF. The CDR3, as DNA: TGTGCCAGTAGCCAGGACAAGAACTATGGCTACACCTTC.

The gene calls are TRBV5-1 and TRBJ1-2, with TRBD1 matching over 10 bases. Trimming cost V 0 bases and J 8 bases; bases outside gene matches: 4. The CDR3 extends over 14 amino acids. Looked up from germline, CDR1 is SGHRS and CDR2 is YFSETQ. The CDR3 is CASSLGQGAFGYTF. CDR3 bases: TGCGCCAGCAGCTTGGGACAGGGGGCATTCGGCTACACCTTC.

This clone appeared a single time. CDR3 DNA: TGCGCCAGCAGCCAAGAACTAGAGTCCTACGAGCAGTACTTC. Translated, it gives CASSQELESYEQYF. V is TRBV4-1 and J is TRBJ2-7, with a tentative D call TRBD2 (5 bases). The V gene lost 0 bases and the J gene lost 1 base, with 7 bases spanning the gap. The CDR3 sequence is 14 residues long. The V gene's germline CDR1 is MGHRA and CDR2 YSYEKL.

The chain combines TRBV7-2 with TRBJ2-2; 7 nucleotides match TRBD1. Germline CDR1 is SGHTA and CDR2 is FQGNSA. This CDR3 contains 18 residues. The ends lost 4 bases at V and 7 bases at J; junction bases unmatched: 18. Written as DNA, the CDR3 is TGTGCCAGCAGCTCCCAAGGGCGGACAAGGGGGCGCGACGGGGAGCTGTTTTTT. It specifies CASSSQGRTRGRDGELFF.

Points on this clone: An end of the junction differs from the germline gene, which may be a read error. The chain uses TRBV7-9 and TRBJ2-1; 12 bases match TRBD2. Germline-derived CDR1 and CDR2 are SEHNR and FQNEAQ (reference sequence). The CDR3 length is 15 residues. This CDR3 reads CASSLAGGLLNEQFF. For the CDR3, the DNA is TGTGCCAGCAGCCTAGCGGGAGGGCTCCTGAATGAGCAGTTCTTC. Full variable domain (remainder filled in from reference TRBV7-9 and TRBJ2-1): DTGVSQNPRHKITKRGQNVTFRCDPISEHNRLYWYRQTLGQGPEFLTYFQNEAQLEKSRLLSDRFSAERPKGSFSTLEIQRTEQGDSAMYLCASSLAGGLLNEQFFGPGTRLTVL.

This rearrangement joins TRBV27 to TRBJ1-4, with 8 bases matching TRBD1. The CDR3 spans 13 residues. Germline lookup yields CDR1 MNHEY and CDR2 SMNVEV (reference sequence). V lost 7 bases, J lost 6 bases, and 4 bases stayed unmatched. CDR3 coding DNA: TGTGCCAGCAAAGACAGGGGTTATGAAAAACTGTTTTTT. This sequence encodes CASKDRGYEKLFF. Full variable domain (rest looked up from reference TRBV27 and TRBJ1-4): EAQVTQNPRYLITVTGKKLTVTCSQNMNHEYMSWYRQDPGLGLRQIYYSMNVEVTDKGDVPEGYKVSRKEKRNFPLILESPSPNQTSLYFCASKDRGYEKLFFGSGTQLSVL.

In this sample, this clone turned up once. V and J are TRBV6-5 and TRBJ2-6, with TRBD1 as a possible D gene (5 bases). Germline lookup yields CDR1 MNHEY and CDR2 SVGAGI. This CDR3 has 15 amino acids. V lost 8 bases and J lost 2, with 13 bases in between. The CDR3 DNA is TGTGCCAGCCTCGCGGCAGGGACTGGGGCCAACGTCCTGACTTTC. The encoded protein is CASLAAGTGANVLTF.

The chain joins TRBV19 to TRBJ1-6; the D is unclear. There are 14 residues in the CDR3. Germline V gene sequence: CDR1 LNHDA, CDR2 SQIVND (reference sequence). The germline V and J ends were trimmed by 7 bases and 0 bases, with 7 bases remaining between them. This chain's CDR3 is CASTASSYNSPLHF. As DNA, the CDR3 is TGTGCCAGTACCGCCAGCTCCTATAATTCACCCCTCCACTTT.

The chain links TRBV6-2 or TRBV6-3 to TRBJ2-5; TRBD2 matches 7 bases. CDR1 and CDR2 (germline): MNHEY, SVGEGT. The CDR3 consists of 14 residues. V shed 4 bases, J shed 4 bases, and the junction held 6 bases outside the gene matches. The CDR3 DNA sequence: TGTGCCAGCAGTTCGCCGGGGAGGGGAGAGACCCAGTACTTC. It specifies CASSSPGRGETQYF.

This chain connects TRBV13 to TRBJ1-6; 8 nucleotides agree with TRBD1. This CDR3 comprises 18 residues. Trimming took 0 bases from V and 6 from J; bases not matched to a gene: 10. CDR1 is PRHDT, CDR2 FYEKMQ, per germline (reference sequence). CDR3 in DNA: TGTGCCAGCAGCTTAGGCCTAAGGACAGGGTTACTTAATTCACCCCTCCACTTT. It yields the protein CASSLGLRTGLLNSPLHF.

There are many counts of this clone. The chain links TRBV9 to TRBJ2-5, with D maybe TRBD2 (5 bases). Germline values: CDR1 SGDLS, CDR2 YYNGEE. Trimming removed 3 bases at V and 4 bases at J, with 13 bases between. The CDR3 totals 14 residues. The CDR3 coding sequence is TGTGCCAGCAGCGGCGGAGGTAGAGGAGAGACCCAGTACTTC. Translation: CASSGGGRGETQYF.

This chain joins TRBV6-6 and TRBJ2-2; D perhaps matches TRBD1 (5 bases). V shed 9 bases and J shed 4 bases, with 12 bases lying between them. The CDR3 is made up of 13 amino acids. CDR1 and CDR2 from the germline V gene are MNHNY and SVGAGI (reference sequence). The CDR3 DNA reads TGTGCCAGTAGCCTCCAGGGCACCGGGGAGCTGTTTTTT. It encodes CASSLQGTGELFF.

The J gene is TRBJ2-3, the V gene TRBV7-9; TRBD2 matches at 7 bases. The CDR3 extends over 16 amino acids. Germline V gene sequence: CDR1 SEHNR, CDR2 FQNEAQ (reference sequence). With 5 bases clipped from V and 2 bases from J, the junction kept 10 bases outside the gene matches. The CDR3 here is CASSPFEGGITDTQYF. Written as DNA, the CDR3 is TGTGCCAGCAGCCCCTTTGAGGGAGGGATCACAGATACGCAGTATTTT.